This T cell receptor (beta chain) was sequenced for a study of tissue T cells after allogeneic stem cell transplantation. About the study: Smaller viable blood or marrow samples skipped sorting for direct DNA extraction.

This clone has only one observation. Its antigen is not identified. CDR3 sequences, V/J genes, frequencies and template counts came from survey-depth TCRbeta sequencing. The protocol was immunoSEQ multiplex PCR, while the TCRdb copy is restricted to in-frame clones and leaves out a portion. The sample consists of tens of thousands of clones, 92% of them appearing once. The CDR3 covers 15 residues. V was clipped by 6 bases and J by 1 base, with 16 bases between them. Germline assignment: CDR1 SQVTM and CDR2 ANQGSEA. Whole-study results and caveats: Anatomically similar tissues had similar TCR repertoires within each patient. Across patients, clones rarely overlapped, yet motif clusters were shared tissue-specifically.

Sequenced here: blood, sampled before transplantation. The receptor comes from a woman between 40 and 69 years old who later had graft-versus-host disease after an allogeneic stem cell transplant. The chain combines TRBV29-1 with TRBJ1-3; D perhaps matches TRBD1 (5 bases). Written as DNA, the CDR3 is TGCAGCGTCCGTTCCGGGGGAATTTCTGGAAACACCATATATTTT. Protein: CSVRSGGISGNTIYF.